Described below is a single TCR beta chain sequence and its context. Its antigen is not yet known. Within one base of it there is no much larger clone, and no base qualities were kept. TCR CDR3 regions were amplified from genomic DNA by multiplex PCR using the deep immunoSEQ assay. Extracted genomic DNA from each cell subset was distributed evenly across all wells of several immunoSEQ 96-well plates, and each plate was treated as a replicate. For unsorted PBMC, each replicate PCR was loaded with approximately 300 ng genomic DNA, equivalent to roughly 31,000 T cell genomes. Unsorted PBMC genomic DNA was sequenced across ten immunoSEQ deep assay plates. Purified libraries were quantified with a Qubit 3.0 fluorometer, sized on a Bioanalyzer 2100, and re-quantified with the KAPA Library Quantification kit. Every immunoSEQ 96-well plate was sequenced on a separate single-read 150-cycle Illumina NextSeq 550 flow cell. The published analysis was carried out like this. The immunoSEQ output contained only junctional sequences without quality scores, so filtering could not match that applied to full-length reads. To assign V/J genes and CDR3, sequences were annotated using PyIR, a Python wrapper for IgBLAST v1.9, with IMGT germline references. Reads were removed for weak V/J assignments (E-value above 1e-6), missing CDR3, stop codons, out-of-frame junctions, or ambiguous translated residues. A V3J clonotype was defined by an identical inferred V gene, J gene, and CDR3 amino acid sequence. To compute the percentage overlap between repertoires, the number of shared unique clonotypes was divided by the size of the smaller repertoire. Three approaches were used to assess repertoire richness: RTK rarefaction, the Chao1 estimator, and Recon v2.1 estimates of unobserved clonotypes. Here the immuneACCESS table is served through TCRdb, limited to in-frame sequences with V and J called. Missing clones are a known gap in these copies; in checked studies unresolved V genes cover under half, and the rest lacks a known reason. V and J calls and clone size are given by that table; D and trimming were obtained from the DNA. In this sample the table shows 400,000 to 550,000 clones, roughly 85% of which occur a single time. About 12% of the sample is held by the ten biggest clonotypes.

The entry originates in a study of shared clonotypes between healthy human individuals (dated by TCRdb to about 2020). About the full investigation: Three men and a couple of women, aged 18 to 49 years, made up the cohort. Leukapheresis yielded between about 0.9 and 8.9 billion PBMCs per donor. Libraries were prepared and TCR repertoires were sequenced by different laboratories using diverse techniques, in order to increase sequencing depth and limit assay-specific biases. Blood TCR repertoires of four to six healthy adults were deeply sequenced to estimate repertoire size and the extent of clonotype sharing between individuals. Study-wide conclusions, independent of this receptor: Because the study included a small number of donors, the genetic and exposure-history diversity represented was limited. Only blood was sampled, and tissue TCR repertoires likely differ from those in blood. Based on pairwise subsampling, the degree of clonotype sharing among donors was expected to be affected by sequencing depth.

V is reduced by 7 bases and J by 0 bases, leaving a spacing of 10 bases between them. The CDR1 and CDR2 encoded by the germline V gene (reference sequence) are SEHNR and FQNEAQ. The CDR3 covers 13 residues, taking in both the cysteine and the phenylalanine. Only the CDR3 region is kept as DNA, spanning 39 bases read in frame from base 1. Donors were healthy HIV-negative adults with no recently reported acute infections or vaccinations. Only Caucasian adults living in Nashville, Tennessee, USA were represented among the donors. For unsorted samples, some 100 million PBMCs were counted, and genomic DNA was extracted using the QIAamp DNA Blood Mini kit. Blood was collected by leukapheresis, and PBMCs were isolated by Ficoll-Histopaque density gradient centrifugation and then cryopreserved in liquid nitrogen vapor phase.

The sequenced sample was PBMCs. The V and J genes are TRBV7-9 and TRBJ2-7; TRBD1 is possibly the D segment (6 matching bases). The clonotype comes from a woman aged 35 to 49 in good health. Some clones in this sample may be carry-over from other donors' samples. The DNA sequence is TGTGCCAGCAATGGCAGGGGCTCCTACGAGCAGTACTTC. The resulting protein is CASNGRGSYEQYF.